The next 6 T cell receptor beta chains were all read from a single sample in a study of cytomegalovirus exposure and HLA in healthy donors. PCR used 60 Vbeta primers and 13 Jbeta primers. The method was immunoSEQ multiplex PCR; TCRdb's version includes in-frame clones alone and lacks a portion of them. The sample lists 150,000 to 200,000 clones, around nine tenths seen once, with around 1.8% in the top ten. The sequencing sample was made of PBMCs. The receptors derive from a woman between 18 and 29 years old in good health and CMV-seronegative.

The chain is built from TRBV28 and TRBJ2-2; D possibly corresponds to TRBD1 (6 bases). Germline V gives CDR1 MDHEN, CDR2 SYDVKM. CDR3 length: 13 residues. With 11 bases removed from V and 2 bases from J, the gap between germline ends came to 12 bases. The CDR3 is CAGGQFNTGELFF. In DNA form, the CDR3 reads TGTGCCGGAGGACAGTTCAACACCGGGGAGCTGTTTTTT. The variable domain in full, with the rest retrieved from reference TRBV28 and TRBJ2-2, is DVKVTQSSRYLVKRTGEKVFLECVQDMDHENMFWYRQDPGLGLRLIYFSYDVKMKEKGDIPEGYSVSREKKERFSLILESASTNQTSMYLCAGGQFNTGELFFGEGSRLTVL.

This chain joins TRBV28 and TRBJ1-5; D is uncertain. The germline gives CDR1 MDHEN, CDR2 SYDVKM. The V gene lost 4 bases and the J gene lost 6 bases, with 13 bases spanning the gap. The CDR3 extends over 14 amino acids. CDR3 sequence reads: CASSSRGEVQPQHF. As DNA, the CDR3 is TGTGCCAGCAGTTCGCGAGGTGAGGTTCAGCCCCAGCATTTT. Complete variable domain (other parts from reference TRBV28 and TRBJ1-5): DVKVTQSSRYLVKRTGEKVFLECVQDMDHENMFWYRQDPGLGLRLIYFSYDVKMKEKGDIPEGYSVSREKKERFSLILESASTNQTSMYLCASSSRGEVQPQHFGDGTRLSIL.

V is TRBV7-7 and J is TRBJ2-7; D uncertain. V gave up 2 bases and J gave up 3 bases, with 5 bases separating them. This CDR3 is built from 12 residues. Per germline, CDR1 SSHAT and CDR2 FNYEAQ (reference sequence). CDR3 bases: TGTGCCAGCAGCTTAATGCGCTACGAGCAGTACTTC. Its translation: CASSLMRYEQYF.

This clone was detected once. This chain uses TRBV19 with TRBJ1-1; 10 bases are a match to TRBD1. From germline, CDR1 is LNHDA and CDR2 SQIVND (reference sequence). Unmatched junction bases numbered 2, after V lost 6 bases and J lost 7 bases. CDR3 length equals 12 residues. This chain's CDR3 is CASSGQGVEAFF. The DNA for the CDR3 is TGTGCCAGTAGCGGACAGGGGGTTGAAGCTTTCTTT.

The chain has TRBV4-1 and TRBJ1-1, with a possible D match to TRBD1 (6 bases). Trimming cost V 1 base and J 1 base, with 10 bases left between them. From germline, CDR1 is MGHRA and CDR2 YSYEKL. CDR3 size: 15 residues. CDR3 residues: CASSQVRGGNTEAFF. CDR3 nucleotides: TGCGCCAGCAGCCAAGTGCGAGGGGGGAACACTGAAGCTTTCTTT.

This clone was observed once. The rearrangement joins TRBV19 to TRBJ2-1; 9 bases fit TRBD2. CDR3 length: 15 residues. With V trimmed by 4 bases and J by 12 bases, 13 bases remained unmatched. Germline V gene lookup returns CDR1 LNHDA and CDR2 SQIVND (reference sequence). CDR3 sequence: CASSTRLAALEGQFF. CDR3 nucleotide sequence: TGTGCCAGTAGTACTCGACTAGCGGCCCTTGAAGGGCAGTTCTTC.